These 10 T cell receptor beta chains were sequenced from one sample in a study of blood T cell repertoires in COVID-19. Only in-frame clones appear in the TCRdb table, and some are missing; sequencing was by immunoSEQ multiplex PCR. The sample lists around 250,000 clones; 86% were seen once. The source material was peripheral blood. These TCRs come from a man older than 75 with acute or convalescent COVID-19.

This chain joins TRBV6-5 and TRBJ1-1; no firm D call. V lost 0 bases to trimming and J lost 4 bases, with 12 bases between them. CDR1 and CDR2 (germline): MNHEY, SVGAGI. The CDR3 loop spans 15 amino acids. CDR3 bases: TGTGCCAGCAGTTACTCGGGGAGGGCAAGCACTGAAGCTTTCTTT. Protein sequence: CASSYSGRASTEAFF.

This clone showed up just once. This rearrangement joins TRBV13 to TRBJ1-2, with D perhaps TRBD1 (6 bases). The CDR3 consists of 12 residues. CDR1 PRHDT and CDR2 FYEKMQ come from the germline V gene (reference sequence). V lost 5 bases, J lost 5 bases, and 9 bases lay in between. The CDR3 DNA reads TGTGCCAGCAGCCCCAGGGGATATGGCTACACCTTC. It encodes CASSPRGYGYTF.

The genes are TRBV15 and TRBJ2-7; the match to TRBD2 covers 11 bases. The CDR3 extends over 16 amino acids. Trimming removed 3 bases from V and 1 base from J; junction bases left unmatched: 5. Germline V CDR1 and CDR2: LNHNV, YYDKDF (reference sequence). The CDR3 protein is CATSRPTSGSSYEQYF. The CDR3 DNA follows: TGTGCCACCAGCAGGCCCACTAGCGGGAGTTCCTACGAGCAGTACTTC.

The chain is built from TRBV6-6 and TRBJ1-4; 11 nucleotides line up with TRBD1. This CDR3 contains 16 residues. Germline V lookup: CDR1 MNHNY, CDR2 SVGAGI (reference sequence). V shed 6 bases and J 7 bases; nucleotides not matched to a gene: 10. The CDR3 sequence is CASSRRTGGAPEKLFF. The CDR3, as DNA: TGTGCCAGCAGCCGACGGACAGGGGGCGCTCCTGAAAAACTGTTTTTT.

This sequence joins TRBV5-6 and TRBJ2-3; the match to TRBD1 covers 7 bases. V lost 1 base to trimming and J lost 6 bases; unmatched junction nucleotides: 2. Germline V CDR1 and CDR2: SGHDT, YYEEEE. The length of the CDR3 is 13 residues. The CDR3 reads CASSLTGVDTQYF. CDR3 nucleotides: TGTGCCAGCAGCTTGACAGGGGTGGATACGCAGTATTTT.

The chain links TRBV29-1 to TRBJ2-2; D might be TRBD2 (6 bases). With 5 bases removed from V and 4 bases from J, the gap between germline ends came to 14 bases. CDR3 length: 14 residues. Germline CDR1 is SQVTM and CDR2 is ANQGSEA. CDR3 sequence (DNA): TGCAGCGTTCGAGAGGGAGGTAGCACCGGGGAGCTGTTTTTT. Protein product: CSVREGGSTGELFF.

This chain connects TRBV2 to TRBJ1-4, with TRBD1 as a possible D gene (5 bases). Germline V lookup: CDR1 SNHLY, CDR2 FYNNEI. V shed 4 bases and J shed 8 bases, with 17 bases lying between them. The CDR3 is 15 residues long. The CDR3 sequence: CASSADSGAGEKLFF. The CDR3 region has the DNA TGTGCCAGCAGTGCAGATAGTGGGGCCGGGGAAAAACTGTTTTTT.

This clone is a singleton in its sample. J is TRBJ1-2 and V is TRBV19; TRBD1 agrees at 7 bases. The germline V gene has CDR1 LNHDA and CDR2 SQIVND (reference sequence). V lost 5 bases to trimming and J lost 3 bases; unmatched junction nucleotides: 9. The CDR3 has 15 amino acids. The CDR3 spells CASSEGAGHYYGYTF. Here the CDR3 DNA reads TGTGCCAGTAGTGAGGGGGCAGGGCACTACTATGGCTACACCTTC.

This sequence joins TRBV5-8 and TRBJ2-1, with 9 positions matching TRBD2. Germline V CDR1 and CDR2: SGHTS, YDEGEE. This CDR3 comprises 16 residues. Trimming took 2 bases from V and 0 from J; bases not matched to a gene: 3. CDR3 coding DNA: TGTGCCAGCAGCTTACAGCGGGGGGTCTCCTACAATGAGCAGTTCTTC. Translated, it gives CASSLQRGVSYNEQFF.

The rearrangement links TRBV18 to TRBJ2-2; a possible D gene is TRBD2 (6 bases). This CDR3 is built from 17 residues. Germline CDR1 KGHSH, CDR2 LQKENI. The V end was cut by 3 bases, the J end by 2 bases, with 16 bases between. CDR3 in DNA: TGTGCCAGCTCACCTCTACCCCCCGGGGGTAACACCGGGGAGCTGTTTTTT. Amino acid sequence: CASSPLPPGGNTGELFF.